What follows are 30 T cell receptor beta chains derived from one specimen sequenced in a study of identical twins. Using its own MiXCR run on the 5' RACE reads, TCRdb lists one record per CDR3 protein. This table has roughly 630,000 distinct CDR3 sequences, roughly 6.6% appearing once. The same data also contributed to another study, on yellow fever vaccine responses in identical twins.

The sequenced sample consisted of PBMCs. These receptors originate from a woman between 18 and 30 years old in good health.

The chain carries TRBV12-3 or TRBV12-4 and TRBJ2-1, with 8 positions matching TRBD2. The J segment lost 6 bases and the V segment lost 4 bases, leaving 5 bases of the junction unmatched. The CDR3 is 14 amino acids. DNA for the CDR3: TGTGCCAGCAGTTGGGGACTAGTTGCCAATGAGCAGTTCTTC. It encodes CASSWGLVANEQFF.

This clonotype was seen repeatedly, ten times or more. This chain connects TRBV20-1 to TRBJ2-1; 7 bases line up with TRBD2. The CDR3 length is 14 residues. V shed 4 bases, J shed 0 bases, and the junction held 3 bases outside the gene matches. CDR1 is DFQATT, CDR2 SNEGSKA, per germline (reference sequence). CDR3: CSATGLVSYNEQFF. The CDR3 nucleotides are TGCAGTGCTACCGGACTAGTCTCCTACAATGAGCAGTTCTTC.

This clonotype appeared many times. V is TRBV27 and J is TRBJ2-2, with a tentative D call TRBD1 (5 bases). V was trimmed by 2 bases and J by 7 bases, leaving 11 bases between them. The length of the CDR3 is 14 residues. Germline CDR1 reads MNHEY; CDR2 reads SMNVEV (reference sequence). The CDR3 DNA is TGTGCCAGCAGTTTACGCCAGGGCGGCGGGGAGCTGTTTTTT. Translation: CASSLRQGGGELFF.

This clonotype was recorded at least ten times. The genes are TRBV20-1 and TRBJ1-2; the match to TRBD1 covers 7 bases. This CDR3 has 12 residues. Germline V gene data show CDR1 as DFQATT and CDR2 as SNEGSKA (reference sequence). V was clipped by 5 bases and J by 8 bases; unmatched bases: 8. The CDR3 DNA follows: TGCAGTGCTGAAACAGGGGTGGAGGGCTACACCTTC. Translating it yields CSAETGVEGYTF.

This clonotype showed up many times. The chain joins TRBV5-1 to TRBJ1-4; weak D call: TRBD1 (6 bases). With 0 bases removed from V and 8 bases from J, the gap between germline ends came to 8 bases. Germline CDR1 SGHRS, CDR2 YFSETQ. This CDR3 is built from 13 residues. For the CDR3, the DNA is TGCGCCAGCAGCTTGGTGACAGGCGAAAAACTGTTTTTT. Translating it yields CASSLVTGEKLFF.

This sequence joins TRBV7-2 and TRBJ2-2, with D unclear. This CDR3 is 15 amino acids long. Germline lookup yields CDR1 SGHTA and CDR2 FQGNSA. Trimming removed 2 bases from V and 7 bases from J, with 14 bases in between. The CDR3 DNA reads TGTGCCAGCAGCTTATTTCCCCCGACGGGCGGGGAGCTGTTTTTT. Encoded protein: CASSLFPPTGGELFF.

V is TRBV29-1 and J is TRBJ2-1; the match to TRBD1 covers 9 bases. This CDR3 has 13 residues. CDR1 and CDR2 from the germline V gene are SQVTM and ANQGSEA. V trimming: 3 bases; J trimming: 10 bases; junction bases outside the gene matches: 7. In DNA, the CDR3 is TGCAGCGTTGACCGGGACAGGGTCGGGGAGCAGTTCTTC. Its translation is CSVDRDRVGEQFF.

J is TRBJ2-3 and V is TRBV5-8; 8 bases match TRBD1. This CDR3 spans 16 amino acids. Germline values: CDR1 SGHTS, CDR2 YDEGEE. V was pared by 0 bases and J by 3 bases, with 6 bases of the junction left unmatched. CDR3 coding DNA: TGTGCCAGCAGCTTGGGACAGGGGTTTTATACAGATACGCAGTATTTT. It encodes CASSLGQGFYTDTQYF.

The sample holds many counts of this clonotype. CDR3 sequence: CASSELGIQYF. The CDR3 DNA reads TGTGCCAGCAGTGAACTTGGCATTCAGTACTTC. The chain is built from TRBV2 and TRBJ2-4, with D uncertain. The length of the CDR3 is 11 residues. Trimming stripped 2 bases from V and 9 bases from J, with 5 bases between. From germline, CDR1 is SNHLY and CDR2 FYNNEI.

V usage is TRBV5-1 and J usage is TRBJ2-2; D is possibly TRBD2 (6 bases). The germline V gene has CDR1 SGHRS and CDR2 YFSETQ. CDR3 length: 15 amino acids. V was clipped by 2 bases and J by 7 bases, with 15 bases between them. The CDR3 nucleotides are TGCGCCAGCAGCTTTGGAAGGGACTTCGGCGGGGAGCTGTTTTTT. Its protein product is CASSFGRDFGGELFF.

The genes are TRBV12-5 and TRBJ2-3; no reliable D call. V lost 0 bases to trimming and J lost 5 bases, with 6 bases between them. The CDR3 sequence is 13 residues long. Looked up from germline, CDR1 is LGHNT and CDR2 is FRNRAP. DNA for the CDR3: TGTGCTAGTGGTTTGGTACTACGAGATACGCAGTATTTT. Its translation is CASGLVLRDTQYF.

In this sample, this clonotype turned up a few times. V usage is TRBV4-1 and J usage is TRBJ2-5; 8 bases align to TRBD2. J was trimmed by 5 bases and V by 0 bases; bases with no gene match: 5. The CDR3 totals 15 residues. Germline values: CDR1 MGHRA, CDR2 YSYEKL. CDR3 loop: CASSQDGGLGETQYF. CDR3 nucleotides: TGCGCCAGCAGCCAAGATGGGGGACTAGGTGAGACCCAGTACTTC.

There are a few counts of this clonotype. The CDR3 loop reads CASTTGWGSLNYGYTF. The CDR3 nucleotides read TGTGCCAGCACCACGGGGTGGGGGAGCCTTAACTATGGCTACACCTTC. The rearrangement links TRBV6-1 to TRBJ1-2; D is possibly TRBD1 (5 bases). The CDR3 covers 16 residues. Between the trimmed V and J ends, which lost 7 bases and 1 base, there was a span of 19 bases. Looked up from germline, CDR1 is MNHNS and CDR2 is SASEGT.

There are a few counts of this clonotype. The chain joins TRBV20-1 to TRBJ1-5; D remains unclear. This CDR3 contains 11 residues. Germline CDR1 DFQATT, CDR2 SNEGSKA (reference sequence). The V end was cut by 6 bases, the J end by 6 bases, with 9 bases between. DNA of the CDR3: TGCAGTGCAATAGGCGGTCAGCCCCAGCATTTT. Its protein product is CSAIGGQPQHF.

This clonotype was found many times. V is TRBV24-1 and J is TRBJ1-1; no clear D gene. CDR1 and CDR2 from the germline V gene are KGHDR and SFDVKD. V lost 3 bases and J 5 bases, leaving 9 bases between the germline ends. The CDR3 has 13 residues. CDR3 DNA sequence: TGTGCCACCAGTGATCCCCCAAGGACTGAAGCTTTCTTT. It yields the protein CATSDPPRTEAFF.

The chain couples TRBV7-8 to TRBJ2-7, with TRBD1 matching 9 bases. The V segment lost 1 base and the J segment 1 base; nucleotides outside the gene matches: 8. The CDR3 extends over 17 amino acids. Germline CDR1 SGHVS, CDR2 FQNEAQ. The CDR3, as DNA: TGTGCCAGCAGCTTAGGAACAGGGGGCGTCGAGTCCTACGAGCAGTACGTC. Encoded protein: CASSLGTGGVESYEQYV.

This clonotype was seen ten or more times. The chain uses TRBV5-1 and TRBJ1-4; no clear D gene. V lost 0 bases and J lost 6, with 6 bases in between. The germline gives CDR1 SGHRS, CDR2 YFSETQ. This CDR3 spans 13 amino acids. Here the CDR3 DNA reads TGCGCCAGCAGCTTGGTCACGGATGAAAAACTGTTTTTT. As protein: CASSLVTDEKLFF.

In its sample, this clonotype was seen many times. For the CDR3, the DNA is TGCGCCAGCAGCCACGGTACCGGGACAGGGGGCGAAAAACTGTTTTTT. Translation gives CASSHGTGTGGEKLFF. The chain has TRBV4-1 and TRBJ1-4; 12 bases line up with TRBD1. The CDR3 is made up of 16 amino acids. The V segment lost 3 bases and the J segment 8 bases; nucleotides outside the gene matches: 7. Germline values: CDR1 MGHRA, CDR2 YSYEKL.

This chain connects TRBV9 to TRBJ1-1; weak D call: TRBD1 (5 bases). Germline V gene sequence: CDR1 SGDLS, CDR2 YYNGEE. CDR3 length equals 15 residues. The V gene lost 3 bases and the J gene lost 4 bases, with 16 bases spanning the gap. CDR3 coding DNA: TGTGCCAGCAGCGCCAATCCTCGGGGGGGCACTGAAGCTTTCTTT. It yields the protein CASSANPRGGTEAFF.

This clonotype was seen a few times. The V gene is TRBV27, the J gene TRBJ1-1, with 9 bases that match TRBD1. Germline trimming cut 4 bases from V and 5 bases from J; bases unmatched to any gene: 2. CDR3 length: 13 residues. Germline V gives CDR1 MNHEY, CDR2 SMNVEV (reference sequence). CDR3 coding DNA: TGTGCCAGCAGTTACAGGGGGCGGACTGAAGCTTTCTTT. Translation: CASSYRGRTEAFF.

This clonotype was seen more than once but under ten times. This chain uses TRBV6-5 with TRBJ2-5; TRBD1 matches at 7 bases. With V trimmed by 2 bases and J by 4 bases, 7 bases remained unmatched. The CDR3 spans 15 residues. Germline V gene lookup returns CDR1 MNHEY and CDR2 SVGAGI. The CDR3 DNA follows: TGTGCCAGCAGTTACGTCACAGGGGCTGGAGAGACCCAGTACTTC. This sequence encodes CASSYVTGAGETQYF.

This clonotype has only a few counts. V usage is TRBV15 and J usage is TRBJ2-2; TRBD2 agrees at 10 bases. Germline V gives CDR1 LNHNV, CDR2 YYDKDF (reference sequence). This CDR3 contains 17 residues. J was trimmed by 6 bases and V by 0 bases; bases with no gene match: 7. The CDR3 loop reads CATSRDLSGRGSGELFF. CDR3 DNA: TGTGCCACCAGCAGAGATCTAAGCGGGAGGGGGTCCGGGGAGCTGTTTTTT.

The gene calls are TRBV11-2 and TRBJ2-1, with D unclear. The CDR3 covers 8 residues. Looked up from germline, CDR1 is SGHAT and CDR2 is FQNNGV. With 5 bases removed from V and 15 bases from J, the gap between germline ends came to 5 bases. CDR3 protein: CASSPTFF. In nucleotides, the CDR3 is TGTGCCAGCAGCCCAACGTTCTTC.

This sequence joins TRBV28 and TRBJ2-7; no clear D gene. The CDR3 is 12 residues long. V gave up 6 bases and J gave up 6 bases, with 12 bases separating them. Germline loops: CDR1 MDHEN, CDR2 SYDVKM. CDR3: CASRGFRIEQYF. As DNA, the CDR3 is TGTGCCAGCAGGGGGTTCCGGATCGAGCAGTACTTC.

DNA of the CDR3: TGTGCCAGCAGCTTTTTACGGATGAACACTGAAGCTTTCTTT. It translates to CASSFLRMNTEAFF. J is TRBJ1-1 and V is TRBV7-2; D gene uncertain. The CDR3 has 14 amino acids. Germline-derived CDR1 and CDR2 are SGHTA and FQGNSA. V lost 3 bases and J 0 bases, leaving 8 bases between the germline ends.

The table lists this clonotype with many counts. The rearrangement joins TRBV6-1 to TRBJ1-5; D is unresolved. Trimming took off 1 base at V and 13 bases at J, with 8 bases between the two ends. Germline CDR1 MNHNS, CDR2 SASEGT. CDR3 size: 11 residues. CDR3 nucleotide sequence: TGTGCCAGCAGTGAAGAAAACTCGCAGCATTTT. Protein sequence: CASSEENSQHF.

There are many counts of this clonotype. The chain joins TRBV5-6 to TRBJ2-5; 7 nucleotides match TRBD1. Losses at the gene ends were 1 base for V and 0 bases for J; bases not matched to a gene: 6. The CDR3 has 16 residues. The germline V gene has CDR1 SGHDT and CDR2 YYEEEE. CDR3 sequence (DNA): TGTGCCAGCAGCTTGAAGTGGGGGACAGACCAAGAGACCCAGTACTTC. Amino acids: CASSLKWGTDQETQYF.

This clonotype turned up a few times. The chain joins TRBV27 to TRBJ2-7, with unresolved D. The CDR3 is made up of 15 amino acids. CDR1 is MNHEY and CDR2 is SMNVEV in the germline V gene (reference sequence). V lost 3 bases, J lost 0 bases, and 12 bases lay in between. This CDR3 reads CASSFRLRNSYEQYF. In DNA form, the CDR3 reads TGTGCCAGCAGTTTTCGTCTCCGTAACTCCTACGAGCAGTACTTC.

The chain has TRBV7-2 and TRBJ1-1; a possible D gene is TRBD1 (5 bases). CDR1 is SGHTA and CDR2 is FQGNSA in the germline V gene. V lost 9 bases to trimming and J lost 2 bases, with 13 bases between them. The CDR3 is 13 residues long. Written as DNA, the CDR3 is TGTGCCAGGAGCCCCGACAGAAACACTGAAGCTTTCTTT. It translates to CARSPDRNTEAFF.

The table lists this clonotype with many counts. The rearrangement joins TRBV12-3 or TRBV12-4 to TRBJ1-2; tentatively, D is TRBD1 (6 bases). V was pared by 5 bases and J by 0 bases, with 13 bases between. The CDR3 is made up of 15 amino acids. CDR3 sequence (DNA): TGTGCCAGCAGTATTCGACAGGTATCTAACTATGGCTACACCTTC. Its protein product is CASSIRQVSNYGYTF.